This TCR beta chain was retrieved from a study of T cell responses to AZD1222 COVID-19 vaccine. Assay used: immunoSEQ multiplex PCR; TCRdb lists only in-frame clones, some missing. This sample yields tens of thousands of clones, of which roughly 85% are seen a single time; 6.3% belongs to the top ten. This clone was counted a single time. V lost 8 bases to trimming and J lost 4 bases, with 8 bases between them. The length of the CDR3 is 12 residues. The germline CDR1 and CDR2 sequences are MDHEN and SYDVKM. This receptor was identified in an adult in good health. The V call is TRBV28, the J call TRBJ2-2; D gene uncertain. Sequenced here: peripheral blood, sampled on day 0 of AZD1222 vaccination. The CDR3: CASCISTGELFF. CDR3 DNA sequence: TGTGCCAGCTGTATCTCCACCGGGGAGCTGTTTTTT.